These 5 T cell receptor beta chains were sequenced from one sample in a study of blood T cell repertoires in COVID-19. Repertoires were generated with immunoSEQ multiplex PCR, while TCRdb's copy carries only in-frame clones and drops some. There are about 160,000 clones in the sample; approximately 90% occur only once, and more than 4.5% lies in the top ten. Material for sequencing was peripheral blood. These receptors originate from a man aged 25-40 years with COVID-19, enrolled during active disease.

In nucleotides, the CDR3 is TGTGCCAGCAGCTTAGGGACTAGCGGGCAAGAGACCCAGTACTTC. Translated, it gives CASSLGTSGQETQYF. This sequence joins TRBV7-7 and TRBJ2-5, with TRBD2 matching 11 bases. J lost 2 bases, V lost 1 base, and 0 bases had no gene match. The CDR3 is made up of 15 amino acids. CDR1 is SSHAT, CDR2 FNYEAQ, per germline (reference sequence).

This clone was seen only once. This chain links TRBV10-1 with TRBJ2-2; TRBD1 matches at 7 bases. Trimming removed 3 bases from V and 3 bases from J; junction bases left unmatched: 16. CDR3 length equals 19 residues. Germline lookup yields CDR1 WNHNN and CDR2 SYGVQD (reference sequence). The CDR3 sequence: CASSDYDRANEGDTGELFF. The CDR3 coding sequence is TGCGCCAGCAGTGACTATGACAGGGCAAACGAGGGGGACACCGGGGAGCTGTTTTTT.

The chain couples TRBV12-3 or TRBV12-4 to TRBJ2-7; D might be TRBD1 (5 bases). V lost 3 bases, J lost 1 base, and 7 bases lay in between. CDR3 size: 13 residues. CDR3 protein: CASSFQGSYEQYF. CDR3 nucleotides: TGTGCCAGCAGTTTCCAGGGTTCCTACGAGCAGTACTTC.

This chain connects TRBV7-8 to TRBJ1-6; 8 bases are a match to TRBD1. Per germline, CDR1 SGHVS and CDR2 FQNEAQ. CDR3 length equals 16 residues. The V gene end was trimmed by 5 bases and the J gene end by 6 bases; junction bases not matched to a gene: 9. CDR3 amino acids: CASSRRVGQGNSPLHF. The CDR3 nucleotides are TGTGCCAGCAGCCGCCGTGTAGGACAGGGTAATTCACCCCTCCACTTT.

This clone appeared a single time. J is TRBJ2-1 and V is TRBV6-5; D unclear. The germline CDR1 and CDR2 sequences are MNHEY and SVGAGI. This CDR3 is 14 amino acids long. Trimming took 8 bases from V and 0 from J, leaving 11 bases between them. CDR3 in DNA: TGTGCCAGCGCGGTAAGGAGCTCCTACAATGAGCAGTTCTTC. Translating gives CASAVRSSYNEQFF.